This TCR beta chain originates from a study of shared clonotypes between healthy human individuals. For the study at large: The composition of the donors was a couple of women and three men aged 18 to 49. Study conclusions and caveats: Depth was large, yet rarefaction showed that sorted-subset sequencing was incomplete.

Per the study methods: There were no quality scores in the junction-only immunoSEQ sequences, so filtering differed. The table came from immunoSEQ multiplex PCR; TCRdb's copy has only in-frame clones and leaves some out. From that table come the V and J calls and clone size; the DNA was used to work out D and trimming. The table has 180,000 or so clones, 80% to 95% seen once; the top ten hold 0.067%. Regarding this clone: Its antigen is unknown.

A CD45RA+ naive subset and a CD45RA-negative memory subset were split from CD4+ cells. V was clipped by 5 bases and J by 2 bases; unmatched bases: 3. The V gene's germline CDR1 is MNHEY and CDR2 SVGAGI. The CDR3 extends over 13 amino acids. The chain uses TRBV6-5 and TRBJ2-7, with 7 nucleotides matching TRBD1. Material for sequencing was naive CD4+ T cells sorted from blood. Subset specified: CD45RA+ positively selected. The receptor comes from a woman aged 25 to 45 in good health. CDR3: CASSPGTAYEQYF. The CDR3 nucleotides read TGTGCCAGCAGTCCAGGGACAGCCTACGAGCAGTACTTC.